One sample yielded the 8 T cell receptor beta chains listed below, sequenced in a study of human thymus T cells. Only in-frame clones appear in the TCRdb table, and some are missing; sequencing was by immunoSEQ multiplex PCR. The sample has around 120,000 clones, 90% to 95% seen once. Resections from corrective heart surgery supplied the thymus tissue. Sequencing was done on a sample of thymus tissue. The origin of the receptors is a boy under two years old with a congenital heart defect but otherwise immunologically healthy.

CDR3 coding DNA: TGTGCCAGCAGCTTAGGGGGACTAGCGGGGAAGCGCTACACAGATACGCAGTATTTT. Translation gives CASSLGGLAGKRYTDTQYF. V usage is TRBV7-9 and J usage is TRBJ2-3, with 13 bases aligning to TRBD2. J gave up 2 bases and V 1 base, and 9 bases lay outside the gene matches. Germline V lookup: CDR1 SEHNR, CDR2 FQNEAQ (reference sequence). The CDR3 runs to 19 residues.

Here the CDR3 DNA reads TGTGCCAGCAGTTCGGGCAGGACCGGGGAGCTGTTTTTT. Its translation: CASSSGRTGELFF. The rearrangement joins TRBV28 to TRBJ2-2; no clear D gene. Germline CDR1 MDHEN, CDR2 SYDVKM. Trimming stripped 4 bases from V and 5 bases from J, with 8 bases between. The CDR3 runs 13 residues.

The chain links TRBV5-4 to TRBJ1-4; 8 bases are shared with TRBD1. Unmatched junction bases numbered 3, after V lost 1 base and J lost 7 bases. The germline CDR1 and CDR2 sequences are SGHNT and YYREEE (reference sequence). This CDR3 has 14 amino acids. CDR3 nucleotides: TGTGCCAGCAGCTTGCAGGGGGCAACTGAAAAACTGTTTTTT. Translating gives CASSLQGATEKLFF.

This rearrangement joins TRBV10-3 to TRBJ2-2; TRBD2 matches 11 bases. This CDR3 has 20 residues. The ends lost 3 bases at V and 0 bases at J; junction bases unmatched: 12. Germline CDR1 and CDR2: ENHRY and SYGVKD. For the CDR3, the DNA is TGTGCCATCAGTGAAGGTGATAGCGGGGGGGTACTCGCGAACACCGGGGAGCTGTTTTTT. Protein: CAISEGDSGGVLANTGELFF.

This chain connects TRBV5-6 to TRBJ1-3; D ambiguous. Germline V lookup: CDR1 SGHDT, CDR2 YYEEEE. V lost 1 base to trimming and J lost 1 base, with 18 bases between them. The CDR3 loop spans 18 amino acids. The CDR3 sequence is CASSLPRGSGVSGNTIYF. Here the CDR3 DNA reads TGTGCCAGCAGCTTGCCCCGAGGGTCTGGTGTTTCTGGAAACACCATATATTTT. Together with reference TRBV5-6 and TRBJ1-3, the CDR3 gives the full variable domain: DAGVTQSPTHLIKTRGQQVTLRCSPKSGHDTVSWYQQALGQGPQFIFQYYEEEERQRGNFPDRFSGHQFPNYSSELNVNALLLGDSALYLCASSLPRGSGVSGNTIYFGEGSWLTVV.

This sequence joins TRBV29-1 and TRBJ2-5; TRBD2 aligns across 8 bases. The CDR3 runs 22 residues. The V segment lost 2 bases and the J segment 5 bases; nucleotides outside the gene matches: 31. The germline V gene has CDR1 SQVTM and CDR2 ANQGSEA. The CDR3 DNA reads TGCAGCGTTGAAAGGGAAAAGCGGGGGCCCCGAAGGGGGGAAGTGTTAGCGGAGACCCAGTACTTC. Translated: CSVEREKRGPRRGEVLAETQYF.

Written as DNA, the CDR3 is TGCGCCAGCAGCCTCAAACAGGCCTCTGGAAACACCATATATTTT. Its translation is CASSLKQASGNTIYF. The rearrangement joins TRBV4-3 to TRBJ1-3, with D possibly being TRBD1 (5 bases). The germline V gene encodes CDR1 LGHNA and CDR2 YSLEER. The ends were cut back, 4 bases at V and 0 bases at J, with 10 bases in the middle. The CDR3 loop spans 15 amino acids.

This clone has a single count. The V gene is TRBV5-1, the J gene TRBJ1-1; D unclear. Trimming pared 4 bases from V and 6 bases from J, leaving 13 bases between. This CDR3 comprises 13 residues. Germline CDR1 reads SGHRS; CDR2 reads YFSETQ. The CDR3 protein is CASSLGLPSEAFF. The CDR3 coding sequence is TGCGCCAGCAGCCTGGGGTTACCCTCTGAAGCTTTCTTT.